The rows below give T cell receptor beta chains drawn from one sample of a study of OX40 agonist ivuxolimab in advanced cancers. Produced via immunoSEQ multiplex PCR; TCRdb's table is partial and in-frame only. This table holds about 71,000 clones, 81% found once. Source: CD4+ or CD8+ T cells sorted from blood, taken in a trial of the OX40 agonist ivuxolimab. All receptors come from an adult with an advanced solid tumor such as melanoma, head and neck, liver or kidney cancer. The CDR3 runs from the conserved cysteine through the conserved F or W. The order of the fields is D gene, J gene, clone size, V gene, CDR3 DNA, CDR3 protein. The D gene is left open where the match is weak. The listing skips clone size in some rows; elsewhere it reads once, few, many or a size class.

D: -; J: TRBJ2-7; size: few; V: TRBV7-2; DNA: TGTGCCAGCAGCTTACTTGGAGGGAGCACTGACGAGCAGTACTTC; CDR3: CASSLLGGSTDEQYF
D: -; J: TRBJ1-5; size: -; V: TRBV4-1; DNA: TGCGCCAGCAGCCGGTCTGCCAGGGGTAGCAATCAGCCCCAGCATTTT; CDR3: CASSRSARGSNQPQHF
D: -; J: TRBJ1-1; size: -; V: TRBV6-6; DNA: TGTGCCAGCCCTAACGAGGTAGAAGCTTTCTTT; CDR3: CASPNEVEAFF
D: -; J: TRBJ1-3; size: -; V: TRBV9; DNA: TGTGCCAGCAGCCCCCGGACAGCTGGAAACACCATATATTTT; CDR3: CASSPRTAGNTIYF
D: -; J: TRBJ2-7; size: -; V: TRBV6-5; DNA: TGTGCCAGCAGCCCCATAAGTATGGGCGAGCAGTACTTC; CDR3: CASSPISMGEQYF
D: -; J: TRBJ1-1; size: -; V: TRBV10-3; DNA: TGTGCCATCAGTGACCCCGGGGCCGCGATGAACACTGAAGCTTTCTTT; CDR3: CAISDPGAAMNTEAFF
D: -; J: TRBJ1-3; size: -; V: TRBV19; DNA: TGTGCCAGTATTTTGCCTTCTGGAAACACCATATATTTT; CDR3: CASILPSGNTIYF
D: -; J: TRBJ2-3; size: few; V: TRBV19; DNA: TGTGCCAGTAGTATAGAGCTCCGTCGTGGGTTCGATACGCAGTATTTT; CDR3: CASSIELRRGFDTQYF
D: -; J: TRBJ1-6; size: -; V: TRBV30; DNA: TGTGCCTGGAGTGTACTGTCCCGGACAAGGGCCCTCCACTTT; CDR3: CAWSVLSRTRALHF
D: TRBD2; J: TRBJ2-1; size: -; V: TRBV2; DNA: TGTGCCAGCAGGGGGGGACTAGCGGGACGCAATGAGCAGTTCTTC; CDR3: CASRGGLAGRNEQFF
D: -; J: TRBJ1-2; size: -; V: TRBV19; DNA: TGTGCCAGTAGTTTTGATCCTCCGACAGCTAACTATGGCTACACCTTC; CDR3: CASSFDPPTANYGYTF
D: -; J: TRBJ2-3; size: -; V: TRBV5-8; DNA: TGTGCCAGTCCTGGGCACCCGGGCGCAGATACGCAGTATTTT; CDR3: CASPGHPGADTQYF
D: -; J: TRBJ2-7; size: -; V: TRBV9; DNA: TGTGCCAGCAGTGAAGGGGAGATGGGCTACGAGCAGTACTTC; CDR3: CASSEGEMGYEQYF
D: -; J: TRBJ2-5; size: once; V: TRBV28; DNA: TGTGCCAGCAGCCCCGGACAGAGCCAAGAGACCCAGTACTTC; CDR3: CASSPGQSQETQYF
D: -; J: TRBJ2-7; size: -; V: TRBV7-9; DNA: TGTGCCAGCAGCTCAGAATACAGGCCCGACTCCTACGAGCAGTACTTC; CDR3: CASSSEYRPDSYEQYF
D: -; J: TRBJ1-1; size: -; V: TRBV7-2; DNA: TGTGCCAGCAGCATCGGTCTAAACGAAGCTTTCTTT; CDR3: CASSIGLNEAFF
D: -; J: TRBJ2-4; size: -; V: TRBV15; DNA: TGTGCCACCAGCAGAGATTACGGTATGGCCACAGTCCTAGCCAAAAACATTCAGTACTTC; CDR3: CATSRDYGMATVLAKNIQYF
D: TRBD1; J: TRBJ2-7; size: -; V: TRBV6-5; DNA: TGTGCCAGCAGACCGGGACAGGACGTCTCCGAGCAGTACTTC; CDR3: CASRPGQDVSEQYF
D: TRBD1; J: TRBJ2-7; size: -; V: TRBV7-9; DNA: TGTGCCAGCAGCTCCCATTCGACAGGGACCGTCCACCCTCTCTACGAGCAGTACTTC; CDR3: CASSSHSTGTVHPLYEQYF
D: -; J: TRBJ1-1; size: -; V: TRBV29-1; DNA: TGCAGCGTTGTGAGGGCTGAAGCTTTCTTT; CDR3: CSVVRAEAFF
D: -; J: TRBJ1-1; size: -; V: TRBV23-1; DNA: TGCGCCAGCAGTCAATCGAGTGGGGCAAAGAGGTCGAACACTGAAGCTTTCTTT; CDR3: CASSQSSGAKRSNTEAFF
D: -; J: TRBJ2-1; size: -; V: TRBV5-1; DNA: TGCGCCAGCAGCGGGGGAATATTCAATGAGCAGTTCTTC; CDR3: CASSGGIFNEQFF
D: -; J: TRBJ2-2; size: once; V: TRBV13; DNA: TGTGCCAGCAGCCGGGTGGTCTTGTCACGGACCGGGGAGCTGTTTTTT; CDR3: CASSRVVLSRTGELFF
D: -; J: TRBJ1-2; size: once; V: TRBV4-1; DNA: TGCGCCAGCAGCCAGATGAGGGGATTTAACTATGGCTACACCTTC; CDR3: CASSQMRGFNYGYTF
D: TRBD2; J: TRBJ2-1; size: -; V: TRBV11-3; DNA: TGTGCCAGCAGCTTAGTTTCGGGGACTAGCAGGTTCTTC; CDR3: CASSLVSGTSRFF
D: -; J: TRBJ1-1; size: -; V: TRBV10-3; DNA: TGTGCCATCAGTGTTCGGCCAGCTAGCGAGTGGAACACTGAAGCTTTCTTT; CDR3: CAISVRPASEWNTEAFF
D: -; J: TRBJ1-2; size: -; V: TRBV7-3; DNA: TGTGCCAGCAGCTTAGTTAGACGACAACTGGAATTC; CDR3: CASSLVRRQLEF
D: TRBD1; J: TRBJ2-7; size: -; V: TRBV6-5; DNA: TGTGCCAGCAGTCGGGACAGGCTCACCTACAAGCAGTACTTC; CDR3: CASSRDRLTYKQYF
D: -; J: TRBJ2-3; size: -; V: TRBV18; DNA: TGTGCCAGCTCACCATTGGGCTCAAGCACAGATACGCAGTATTTT; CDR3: CASSPLGSSTDTQYF
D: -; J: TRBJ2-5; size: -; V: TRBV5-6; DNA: TGTGCCAGCAGCTTGGGCCTCTTTTCAGGGGAGACCCAGTACTTC; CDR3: CASSLGLFSGETQYF
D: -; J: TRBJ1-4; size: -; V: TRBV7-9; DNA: TGTGCCAGCAGCTTAGCGGCCGGGAATGAAAAACTGTTTTTT; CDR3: CASSLAAGNEKLFF
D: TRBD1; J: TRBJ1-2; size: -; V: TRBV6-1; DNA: TGTGCCAGCAGTGAAGGGGGGACAGGATCACACCGTGGCTACACCTTC; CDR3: CASSEGGTGSHRGYTF
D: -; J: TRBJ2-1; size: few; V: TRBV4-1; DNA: TGCGCCAGCAGTCCGGTAGCGGAGTACAATGAGCAGTTCTTC; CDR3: CASSPVAEYNEQFF
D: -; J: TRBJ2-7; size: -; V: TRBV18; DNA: TGTGCCAGCTCACGCAGGGGCCAGGGTAGCTACGAGCAGTACTTC; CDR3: CASSRRGQGSYEQYF
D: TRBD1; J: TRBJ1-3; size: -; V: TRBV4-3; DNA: TGCGCCAGCAGCCAAGGAGGGGGCAATGGAAACACCATATATTTT; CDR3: CASSQGGGNGNTIYF
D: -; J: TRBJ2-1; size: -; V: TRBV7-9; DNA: TGTGCCAGCAGCTTAGCGAGAAGCTCCTACAATGAGCAGTTCTTC; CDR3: CASSLARSSYNEQFF
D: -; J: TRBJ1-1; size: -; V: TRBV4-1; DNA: TGCGCCAGCAGCCCGGGCACGGTTCTGAACACTGAAGCTTTCTTT; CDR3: CASSPGTVLNTEAFF
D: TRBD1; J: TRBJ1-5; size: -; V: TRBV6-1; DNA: TGTGCCAGCAGTGACGACAGGGCCCCAAGGGATAGCAATCAGCCCCAGCATTTT; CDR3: CASSDDRAPRDSNQPQHF
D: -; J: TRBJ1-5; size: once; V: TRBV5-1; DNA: TGCGCCAGCAGCTTGATCGGCGGATCTCAGCCCCAGCATTTT; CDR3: CASSLIGGSQPQHF
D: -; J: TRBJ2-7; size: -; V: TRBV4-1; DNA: TGCGCCAGCAGTTATAGTCGGGGGATCGGCTACGAGCAGTACTTC; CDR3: CASSYSRGIGYEQYF
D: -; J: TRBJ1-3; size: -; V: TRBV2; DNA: TGTGCCAGCAGTGAATCTGCCGGTACAGTAAATAGAAACACCATATATTTT; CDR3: CASSESAGTVNRNTIYF
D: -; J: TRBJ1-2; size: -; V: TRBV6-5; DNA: TGTGCCAGCAGACGTGAACTCGCAGGGCCAAGCACCTTC; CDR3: CASRRELAGPSTF
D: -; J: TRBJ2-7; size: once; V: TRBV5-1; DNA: TGCGCCAGCAGCTTGGTAGGTTCCTACGAGCAGTACTTC; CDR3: CASSLVGSYEQYF
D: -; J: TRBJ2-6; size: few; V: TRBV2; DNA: TGTGCCAGCAGTGAACGGTTGCACTCTGGGGCCAACGTCCTGACTTTC; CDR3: CASSERLHSGANVLTF
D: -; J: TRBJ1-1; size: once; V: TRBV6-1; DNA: TGTGCCAGCATTAAGACAGACCCTAATGAAGCTTTCTTT; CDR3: CASIKTDPNEAFF